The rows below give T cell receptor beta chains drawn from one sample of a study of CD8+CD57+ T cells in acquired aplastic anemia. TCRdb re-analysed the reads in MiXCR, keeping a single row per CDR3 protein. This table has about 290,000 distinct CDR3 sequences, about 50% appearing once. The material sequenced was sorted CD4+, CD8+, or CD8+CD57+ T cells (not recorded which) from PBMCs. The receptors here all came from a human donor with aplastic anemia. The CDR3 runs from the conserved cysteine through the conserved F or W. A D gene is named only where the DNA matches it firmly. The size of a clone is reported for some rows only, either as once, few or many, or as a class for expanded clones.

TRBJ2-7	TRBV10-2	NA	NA	TGCGCCAGCAGTGGGCCCGTTGGCGAGCAGTACTTC	CASSGPVGEQYF
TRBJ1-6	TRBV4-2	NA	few	TGTGCCAGCAGCCAAGAGGTAGATTATAATTCACCCCTCCACTTT	CASSQEVDYNSPLHF
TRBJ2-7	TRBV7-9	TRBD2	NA	TGTGCCAGCAGCCAGCGGGGGGGCTCCTACGAGCAGTACTTC	CASSQRGGSYEQYF
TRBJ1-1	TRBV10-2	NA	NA	TGCGCCAGCAGCCAAACGTCCCGAGGGAACACTGAAGCTTTCTTT	CASSQTSRGNTEAFF
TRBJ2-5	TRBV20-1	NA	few	TGCAGTGCTAGAAGCGACGAAGAGACCCAGTACTTC	CSARSDEETQYF
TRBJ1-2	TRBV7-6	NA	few	TGTGCCAGCAGCCCCGCCGGGAAGTACGGCTACACCTTC	CASSPAGKYGYTF
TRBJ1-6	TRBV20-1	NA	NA	TGCAGTGCGGGGGAGGGGTGGCGCTCACCCCTCCACTTT	CSAGEGWRSPLHF
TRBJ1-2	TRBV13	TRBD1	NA	TGTGCCAGCAGCGATGCCCTATCGACAGGGGGCGCATTAGGCTACACCTTC	CASSDALSTGGALGYTF
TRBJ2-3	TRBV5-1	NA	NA	TGCGCCAGCAGCTTGGACGGGGCGATAGGCACAGATACGCAGTATTTT	CASSLDGAIGTDTQYF
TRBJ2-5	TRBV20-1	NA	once	TGCAGTGCTAGTACCCCTGCGGGACGAGAGACCCAGTACTTC	CSASTPAGRETQYF
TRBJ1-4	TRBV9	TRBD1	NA	TGTGCCAGCAGCGAATTAGGAGGGGGCCAGCCTAATGAAAAACTGTTTTTT	CASSELGGGQPNEKLFF
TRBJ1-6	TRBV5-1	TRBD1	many	TGCGCCAGCAGCTTAAAGGGACAGGGGGGGTCACCCCTCCACTTT	CASSLKGQGGSPLHF
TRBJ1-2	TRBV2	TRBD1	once	TGTGCCAGCAGTGAAAACAGGGGGATGTGCTATGGCTACACCTTC	CASSENRGMCYGYTF
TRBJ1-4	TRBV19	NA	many	TGTGCCAGTAGTCCTAGAGGAGGATCTAATGAAAAACTGTTTTTT	CASSPRGGSNEKLFF
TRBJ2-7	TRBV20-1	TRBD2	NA	TGCAGTGCTAGAGCTAGCGGGGGGGCGAGCGAGCAGTACTTC	CSARASGGASEQYF
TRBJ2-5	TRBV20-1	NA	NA	TGCAGTGCTCCCCACATAAAAGAGACCCAGTACTTC	CSAPHIKETQYF
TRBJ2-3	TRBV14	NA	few	TGTGCCAGCAGCCAGAATAGGGATACGCAGTATTTT	CASSQNRDTQYF
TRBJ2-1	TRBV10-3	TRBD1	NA	TGTGCCATCAGTGCTCCAGGGGGCGTCGCCTACAATGAGCAGTTCTTC	CAISAPGGVAYNEQFF
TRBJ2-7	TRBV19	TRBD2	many	TGTGCCAGTAGCCGACTAGCGGGAGGGCCGGTACACTACGAGCAGTACTTC	CASSRLAGGPVHYEQYF
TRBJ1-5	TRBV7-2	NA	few	TGTGCCAGCAGCTCACTAATTGATCAGCCCCAGCATTTT	CASSSLIDQPQHF
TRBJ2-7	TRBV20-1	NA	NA	TGCAGTGCTAGCGGGGCCATTGGACTGTACGAGCAGTACTTC	CSASGAIGLYEQYF
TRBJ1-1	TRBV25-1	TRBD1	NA	TGTGCCAGCAGTGAAGTGGACAGGTCTGAAGCTTTCTTT	CASSEVDRSEAFF
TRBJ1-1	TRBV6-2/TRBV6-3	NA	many	TGTGCCAGCAGAGAGACACCGAACACTGAAGCTTTCTTT	CASRETPNTEAFF
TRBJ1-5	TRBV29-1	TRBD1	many	TGCAGCGTCGTGTTCGGGACAGGGTTCAATCAGCCCCAGCATTTT	CSVVFGTGFNQPQHF
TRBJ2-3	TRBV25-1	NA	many	TGTGCCAGCAGTCAGGCAGATACGCAGTATTTT	CASSQADTQYF
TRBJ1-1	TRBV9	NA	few	TGTGCCAGCAGCGTAGAAGACAGCATGAACACTGAAGCTTTCTTT	CASSVEDSMNTEAFF
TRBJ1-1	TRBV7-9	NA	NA	TGTGCCAGCAGCGCCACGGGGGCGCGGACTGAAGCTTTCTTT	CASSATGARTEAFF
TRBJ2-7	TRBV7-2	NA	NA	TGTGCCAGCAGTTTCCTCGGACCGACCGGCTCCTACGAGCAGTACTTC	CASSFLGPTGSYEQYF
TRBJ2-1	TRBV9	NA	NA	TGTGCCAGCAGCTTGGAGACTCAATACAATGAGCAGTTCTTC	CASSLETQYNEQFF
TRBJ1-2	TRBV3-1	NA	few	TGTGCCAGCAGCCAGGGGGGAACGAGTGGCTACACCTTC	CASSQGGTSGYTF
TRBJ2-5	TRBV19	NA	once	TGTGCCAGTTGTTCGACAGCCGCCCCTCAAGAGACCCAGTACTTC	CASCSTAAPQETQYF
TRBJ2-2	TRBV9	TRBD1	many	TGTGCCAGCAGCTCCTCCGGGACAGTTTACGGGGAGCTGTTTTTT	CASSSSGTVYGELFF
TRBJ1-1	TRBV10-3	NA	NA	TGTGCCTCAAGTCCCAAGAACACTGAAGCTTTCTTT	CASSPKNTEAFF
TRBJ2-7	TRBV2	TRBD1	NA	TGTGCCAGCAGTAGGGACAGGGCAACCTACGAGCAGTACTTC	CASSRDRATYEQYF
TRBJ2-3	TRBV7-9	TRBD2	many	TGTGCCAGCAGCTTACGTGGCGGGGGGGGTACAGATACGCAGTATTTT	CASSLRGGGGTDTQYF
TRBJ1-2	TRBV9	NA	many	TGTGCCAGCAGCGTAGGACGGGGCAGGGCCAACTATGGCTACACCTTC	CASSVGRGRANYGYTF
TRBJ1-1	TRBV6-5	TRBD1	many	TGTGCCAGCAGGGAAAGCAGGGGGCGCACTGAAGCTTTCTTT	CASRESRGRTEAFF
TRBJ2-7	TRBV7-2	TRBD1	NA	TGTGCCAGCAGCTTGGGACAGGAAAGAGAGCAGTACTTC	CASSLGQEREQYF
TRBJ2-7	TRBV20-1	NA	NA	TGCAGTGCTAGCGGACAGACTTACGAGCAGTACTTC	CSASGQTYEQYF
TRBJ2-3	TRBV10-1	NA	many	TGCGCCAGCAGTGATGGAGCCCTAACAGATACGCAGTATTTT	CASSDGALTDTQYF
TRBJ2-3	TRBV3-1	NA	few	TGTGCCAGCAGCCGAGGGGGGTCTAGCACAGATACGCAGTATTTT	CASSRGGSSTDTQYF
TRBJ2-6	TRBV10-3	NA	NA	TGTGCCATCAAGTCGGGAGACTCTGGGGCCAACGTCCTGACTTTC	CAIKSGDSGANVLTF
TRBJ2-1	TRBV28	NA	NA	TGTGCCAGCCCCTCGAGGAATGAGCAGTTCTTC	CASPSRNEQFF
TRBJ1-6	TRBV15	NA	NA	TGTGCCACCAGCAGAGAAGGGTTGAGGGATTCACCCCTCCACTTT	CATSREGLRDSPLHF
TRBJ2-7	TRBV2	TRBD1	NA	TGTGCCAGCAATTCACAGGGGAGCTCCTACGAGCAGTACTTC	CASNSQGSSYEQYF
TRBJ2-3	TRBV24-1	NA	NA	TGTGCCACCAGTGATTCTGGGGGAGTTAGCACAGATACGCAGTATTTT	CATSDSGGVSTDTQYF
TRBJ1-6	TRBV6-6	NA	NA	TGTGCCAGCAGTTTCCGGGACATCCATAATTCACCCCTCCACTTT	CASSFRDIHNSPLHF
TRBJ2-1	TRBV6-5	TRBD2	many	TGTGCCAGCAGTTACTCGCCTAGCGGGGGATACAATGAGCAGTTCTTC	CASSYSPSGGYNEQFF
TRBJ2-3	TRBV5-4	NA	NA	TGTGCCAGCAGCTTGGAAGGGCCTGGAGATACGCAGTATTTT	CASSLEGPGDTQYF
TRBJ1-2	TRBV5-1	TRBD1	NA	TGCGCCAGCAGCTCGTCAGGGGGATCGCTGGGCTACACCTTC	CASSSSGGSLGYTF
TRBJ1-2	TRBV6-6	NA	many	TGTGCCAGCAGTGACTATGGCTACACCTTC	CASSDYGYTF
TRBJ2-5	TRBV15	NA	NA	TGTGCCACCAGCAGAGATCGGGCTGAGACCCAGTACTTC	CATSRDRAETQYF